The T cell receptor (beta chain) described here comes from a study of cytomegalovirus exposure and HLA in healthy donors. Notes on the study in general: TCR beta sequences numbering roughly 16,000 were associated with HLA alleles at 0.05 false discovery rate in a later analysis.

The germline V gene encodes CDR1 MNHEY and CDR2 SMNVEV (reference sequence). The CDR3 is 12 residues long. V lost 2 bases and J 8 bases, leaving 9 bases between the germline ends. This PCR relied on a set of 60 Vbeta primers and 13 Jbeta primers. Sequencing used immunoSEQ multiplex PCR; TCRdb keeps in-frame clones, though not all of them. The table has about 120,000 clones, over 75% seen once. Note on this clone: What it binds is unknown.

All donors participated as healthy donors of bone marrow. The gene calls are TRBV27 and TRBJ1-1; D is perhaps TRBD1 (5 bases). Material for sequencing was PBMCs. The receptor was isolated from a man in his thirties or forties in good health and CMV-seronegative. As DNA, the CDR3 is TGTGCCAGCAGTTTACCAGGGAGGGAAGCTTTCTTT. It translates to CASSLPGREAFF.